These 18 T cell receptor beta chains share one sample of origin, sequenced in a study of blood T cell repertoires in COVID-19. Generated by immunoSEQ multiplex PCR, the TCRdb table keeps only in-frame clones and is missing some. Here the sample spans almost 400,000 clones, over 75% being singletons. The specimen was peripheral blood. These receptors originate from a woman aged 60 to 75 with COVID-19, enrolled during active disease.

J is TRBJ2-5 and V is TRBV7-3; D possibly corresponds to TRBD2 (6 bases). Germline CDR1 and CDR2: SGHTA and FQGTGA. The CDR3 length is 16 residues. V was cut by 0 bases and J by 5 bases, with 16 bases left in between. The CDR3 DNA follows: TGTGCCAGCAGCTTAACGGGGCTAGCGCGAGGGGAGACCCAGTACTTC. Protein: CASSLTGLARGETQYF.

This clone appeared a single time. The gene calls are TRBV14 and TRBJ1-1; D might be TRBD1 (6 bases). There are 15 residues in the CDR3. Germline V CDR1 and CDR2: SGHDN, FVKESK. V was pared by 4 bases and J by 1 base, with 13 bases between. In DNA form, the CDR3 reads TGTGCCAGCAGCCGCAGGACAGTAAAGAACACTGAAGCTTTCTTT. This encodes CASSRRTVKNTEAFF.

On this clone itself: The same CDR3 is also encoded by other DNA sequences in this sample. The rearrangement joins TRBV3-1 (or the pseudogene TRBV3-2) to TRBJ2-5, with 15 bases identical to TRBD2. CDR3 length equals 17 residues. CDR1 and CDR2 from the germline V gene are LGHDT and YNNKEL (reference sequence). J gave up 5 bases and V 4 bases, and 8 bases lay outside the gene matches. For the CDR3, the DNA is TGTGCCAGCAGCCCTCGGACTAGCGGGGGGGCGGGGGAGACCCAGTACTTC. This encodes CASSPRTSGGAGETQYF.

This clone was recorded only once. The CDR3 protein is CASSYSPAAMIYF. CDR3 nucleotide sequence: TGTGCCAGCAGTTACTCGCCCGCAGCGATGATATATTTT. This rearrangement joins TRBV6-5 to TRBJ1-3, with D uncertain. The CDR3 runs 13 residues. V lost 0 bases to trimming and J lost 13 bases, with 13 bases between them. In germline, CDR1 is MNHEY, CDR2 SVGAGI.

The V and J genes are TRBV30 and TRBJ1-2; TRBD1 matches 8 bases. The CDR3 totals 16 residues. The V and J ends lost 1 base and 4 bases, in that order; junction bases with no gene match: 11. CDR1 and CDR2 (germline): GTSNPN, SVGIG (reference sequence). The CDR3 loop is CAWSGPLDREIYGYTF. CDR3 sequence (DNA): TGTGCCTGGAGTGGACCACTGGACAGGGAAATCTATGGCTACACCTTC. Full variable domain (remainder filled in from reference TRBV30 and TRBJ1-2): SQTIHQWPATLVQPVGSPLSLECTVEGTSNPNLYWYRQAAGRGLQLLFYSVGIGQISSEVPQNLSASRPQDRQFILSSKKLLLSDSGFYLCAWSGPLDREIYGYTFGSGTRLTVV.

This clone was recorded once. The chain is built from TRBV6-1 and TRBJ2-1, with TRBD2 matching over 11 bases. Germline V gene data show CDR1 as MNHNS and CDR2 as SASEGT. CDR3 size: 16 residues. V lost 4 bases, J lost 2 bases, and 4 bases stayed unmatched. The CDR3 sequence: CASSGGTSGAYNEQFF. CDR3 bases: TGTGCCAGCAGTGGGGGGACTAGCGGAGCCTACAATGAGCAGTTCTTC.

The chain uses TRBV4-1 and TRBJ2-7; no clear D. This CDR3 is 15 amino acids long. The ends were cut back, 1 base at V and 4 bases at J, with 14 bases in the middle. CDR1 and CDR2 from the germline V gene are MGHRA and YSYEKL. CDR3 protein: CASSQGPGFGYEQYF. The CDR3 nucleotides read TGCGCCAGCAGCCAAGGGCCCGGGTTCGGGTACGAGCAGTACTTC.

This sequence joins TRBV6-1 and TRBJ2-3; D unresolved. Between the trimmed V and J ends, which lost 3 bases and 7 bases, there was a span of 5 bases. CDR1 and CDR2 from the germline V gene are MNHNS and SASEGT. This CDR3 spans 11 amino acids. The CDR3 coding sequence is TGTGCCAGCAGTGACAGGAATACGCAGTATTTT. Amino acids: CASSDRNTQYF.

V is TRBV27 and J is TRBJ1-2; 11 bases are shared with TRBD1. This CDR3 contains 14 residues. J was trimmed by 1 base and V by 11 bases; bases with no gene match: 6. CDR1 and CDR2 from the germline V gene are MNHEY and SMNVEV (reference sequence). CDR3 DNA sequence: TGTGCCGATAGAGGGACAGGGGGTAACTATGGCTACACCTTC. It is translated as CADRGTGGNYGYTF.

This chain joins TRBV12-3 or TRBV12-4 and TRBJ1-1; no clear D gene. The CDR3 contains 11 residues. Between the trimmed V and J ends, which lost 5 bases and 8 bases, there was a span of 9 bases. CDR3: CASSATREAFF. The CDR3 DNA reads TGTGCCAGCAGTGCCACAAGAGAAGCTTTCTTT.

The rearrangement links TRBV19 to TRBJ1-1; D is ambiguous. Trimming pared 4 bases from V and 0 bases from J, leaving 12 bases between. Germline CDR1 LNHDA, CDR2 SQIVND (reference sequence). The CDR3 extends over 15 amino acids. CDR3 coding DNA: TGTGCCAGTAGTACCCAGGCAGGCCTGAACACTGAAGCTTTCTTT. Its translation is CASSTQAGLNTEAFF.

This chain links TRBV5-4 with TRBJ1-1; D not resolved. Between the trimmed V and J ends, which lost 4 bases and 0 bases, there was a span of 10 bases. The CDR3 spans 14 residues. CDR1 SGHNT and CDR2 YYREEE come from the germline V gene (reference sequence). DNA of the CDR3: TGTGCCAGCAGCCAGAGGGAAGTGAACACTGAAGCTTTCTTT. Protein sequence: CASSQREVNTEAFF.

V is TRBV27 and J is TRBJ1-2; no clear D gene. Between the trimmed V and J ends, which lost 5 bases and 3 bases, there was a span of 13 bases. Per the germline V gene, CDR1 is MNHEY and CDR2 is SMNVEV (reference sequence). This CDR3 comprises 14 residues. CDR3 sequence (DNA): TGTGCCAGCAGTCCCCCGGGAGGTTACTATGGCTACACCTTC. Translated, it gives CASSPPGGYYGYTF.

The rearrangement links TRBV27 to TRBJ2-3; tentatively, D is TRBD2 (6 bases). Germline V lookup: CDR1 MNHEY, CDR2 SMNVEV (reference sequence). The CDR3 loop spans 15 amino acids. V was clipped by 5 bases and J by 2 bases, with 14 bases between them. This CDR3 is CASSPRRAITDTQYF. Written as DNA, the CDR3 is TGTGCCAGCAGTCCCCGGAGGGCTATCACAGATACGCAGTATTTT.

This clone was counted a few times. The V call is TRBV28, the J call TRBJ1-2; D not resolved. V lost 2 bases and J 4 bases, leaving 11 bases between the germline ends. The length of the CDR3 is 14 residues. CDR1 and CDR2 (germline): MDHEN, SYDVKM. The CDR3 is CASSLRQVIYGYTF. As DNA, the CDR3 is TGTGCCAGCAGTTTACGGCAGGTTATCTATGGCTACACCTTC.

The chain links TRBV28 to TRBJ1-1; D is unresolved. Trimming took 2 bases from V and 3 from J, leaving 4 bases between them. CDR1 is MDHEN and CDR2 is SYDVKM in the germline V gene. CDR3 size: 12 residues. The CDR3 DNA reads TGTGCCAGCAGTTTACTAGACACTGAAGCTTTCTTT. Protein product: CASSLLDTEAFF.

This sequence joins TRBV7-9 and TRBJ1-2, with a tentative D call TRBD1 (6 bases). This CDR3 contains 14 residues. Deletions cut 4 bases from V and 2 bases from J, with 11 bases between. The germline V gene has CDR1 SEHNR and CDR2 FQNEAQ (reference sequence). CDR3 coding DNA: TGTGCCAGCAGCTCCGACAGGCGGAACTATGGCTACACCTTC. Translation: CASSSDRRNYGYTF.

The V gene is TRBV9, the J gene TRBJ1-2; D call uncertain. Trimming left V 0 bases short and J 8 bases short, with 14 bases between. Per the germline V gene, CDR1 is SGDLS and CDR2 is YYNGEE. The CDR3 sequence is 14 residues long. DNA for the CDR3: TGTGCCAGCAGCGTAGAAGTAGGCAGCGGGGGCTACACCTTC. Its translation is CASSVEVGSGGYTF.